Below are 12 T cell receptor beta chains sequenced from a single sample in a study of regulatory dendritic cells for organ transplantation. Method: immunoSEQ multiplex PCR; TCRdb's copy keeps in-frame clones and lacks some. The sample comprises roughly 27,000 clones, roughly 84% of which are singletons, and over 0.35% rests with the top ten. Sequences were obtained from naive CD8+ T cells from blood. As for subset: CD45RA+ naive T cells. These receptors originate from a human donor in good health.

CDR3 bases: TGTGCCAGCAGTTCACGGACTAGACAAGAGACCCAGTACTTC. Its protein is CASSSRTRQETQYF. V is TRBV6-6 and J is TRBJ2-5; 7 positions agree with TRBD2. Per the germline V gene, CDR1 is MNHNY and CDR2 is SVGAGI (reference sequence). The CDR3 contains 14 residues. V gave up 4 bases and J gave up 2 bases; unmatched junction bases: 4.

V usage is TRBV15 and J usage is TRBJ2-3, with 11 positions matching TRBD1. J gave up 6 bases and V 5 bases, and 7 bases lay outside the gene matches. Germline V lookup: CDR1 LNHNV, CDR2 YYDKDF (reference sequence). The length of the CDR3 is 15 residues. The CDR3 sequence: CATSGTGGLLDTQYF. The CDR3 nucleotides read TGTGCCACCAGCGGGACAGGGGGACTCTTGGATACGCAGTATTTT.

CDR3 protein: CASSPEPGQGFPTEAFF. DNA of the CDR3: TGTGCCAGCAGCCCGGAGCCGGGACAGGGGTTCCCCACTGAAGCTTTCTTT. The chain is built from TRBV5-8 and TRBJ1-1; 10 positions match TRBD1. The CDR3 consists of 17 residues. V was clipped by 4 bases and J by 4 bases; unmatched bases: 13. Germline V gene data show CDR1 as SGHTS and CDR2 as YDEGEE. Complete variable domain (other parts from reference TRBV5-8 and TRBJ1-1): EAGVTQSPTHLIKTRGQQATLRCSPISGHTSVYWYQQALGLGLQFLLWYDEGEERNRGNFPPRFSGRQFPNYSSELNVNALELEDSALYLCASSPEPGQGFPTEAFFGQGTRLTVV.

This clone showed up just a few times. The chain carries TRBV2 and TRBJ1-5, with a weak D call TRBD1 (5 bases). V was shortened by 6 bases and J by 2 bases, with 17 bases between the two germline ends. The CDR3 covers 16 residues. Germline V gives CDR1 SNHLY, CDR2 FYNNEI. The CDR3 DNA sequence: TGTGCCAGCAGGGGGGTACGGGACTTGGGCAATCAGCCCCAGCATTTT. Translation gives CASRGVRDLGNQPQHF.

The chain joins TRBV4-3 to TRBJ2-1, with 9 bases lining up with TRBD2. The CDR3 extends over 17 amino acids. Germline V gene sequence: CDR1 LGHNA, CDR2 YSLEER. V was pared by 0 bases and J by 4 bases, with 7 bases of the junction left unmatched. CDR3 sequence: CASSQDVGLAGYNEQFF. The CDR3 coding sequence is TGCGCCAGCAGCCAAGATGTTGGTCTAGCGGGATACAATGAGCAGTTCTTC.

With regard to this clone: Mismatch with germline at one junction end may stem from a read error. The chain links TRBV6-5 to TRBJ1-5; D unclear. This CDR3 spans 13 amino acids. Per the germline V gene, CDR1 is MNHEY and CDR2 is SVGAGI. CDR3 amino acids: CASSYSGKQPQHF. The CDR3 DNA follows: TGTGCCAGCAGTTACTCGGGCAAACAGCCCCAGCATTTT.

This clone was observed a few times. The chain uses TRBV18 and TRBJ1-5; TRBD1 is a possible D gene (6 bases). Trimming removed 2 bases at V and 1 base at J, with 9 bases between. Germline V gene sequence: CDR1 KGHSH, CDR2 LQKENI. CDR3 length: 15 residues. CDR3 protein: CASSPVGASNQPQHF. The CDR3 DNA reads as TGTGCCAGCTCACCAGTGGGGGCGAGCAATCAGCCCCAGCATTTT.

This clone turned up a few times. The CDR3 bases are TGTGCCAGCGAGGGACAGGGGAATTCACCCCTCCACTTT. Protein: CASEGQGNSPLHF. The V gene is TRBV9, the J gene TRBJ1-6; 10 bases align to TRBD1. In germline, CDR1 is SGDLS, CDR2 YYNGEE. V gave up 7 bases and J gave up 7 bases; unmatched junction bases: 2. The CDR3 runs to 13 residues. Together with reference TRBV9 and TRBJ1-6, the CDR3 gives the full variable domain: DSGVTQTPKHLITATGQRVTLRCSPRSGDLSVYWYQQSLDQGLQFLIQYYNGEERAKGNILERFSAQQFPDLHSELNLSSLELGDSALYFCASEGQGNSPLHFGNGTRLTVT.

The J gene is TRBJ2-7, the V gene TRBV4-3; D possibly corresponds to TRBD2 (5 bases). The V gene lost 4 bases and the J gene lost 4 bases, with 17 bases spanning the gap. The CDR3 covers 15 residues. The germline V gene encodes CDR1 LGHNA and CDR2 YSLEER. In DNA, the CDR3 is TGCGCCAGCAGCCTCACTATAGCAGAGGGTTACGAGCAGTACTTC. Its protein is CASSLTIAEGYEQYF.

V is TRBV6-5 and J is TRBJ2-7; maybe TRBD1 (6 bases). Germline V CDR1 and CDR2: MNHEY, SVGAGI. V lost 2 bases and J 1 base, leaving 9 bases between the germline ends. There are 14 residues in the CDR3. The CDR3 nucleotides are TGTGCCAGCAGTTACGGGACAAATTCCTACGAGCAGTACTTC. The encoded protein is CASSYGTNSYEQYF.

The chain couples TRBV27 to TRBJ2-7, with TRBD1 matching over 10 bases. V lost 4 bases, J lost 4 bases, and 4 bases stayed unmatched. This CDR3 has 14 amino acids. Germline V gives CDR1 MNHEY, CDR2 SMNVEV (reference sequence). The CDR3 loop reads CASSSDRGRYEQYF. The CDR3 coding sequence is TGTGCCAGCAGTTCCGACAGGGGGCGTTACGAGCAGTACTTC.

The genes are TRBV4-3 and TRBJ1-6; 8 bases match TRBD1. This CDR3 is built from 16 residues. The germline V gene encodes CDR1 LGHNA and CDR2 YSLEER. V was clipped by 4 bases and J by 3 bases; unmatched bases: 5. The CDR3 sequence is CASSPDRAHYNSPLHF. CDR3 DNA: TGCGCCAGCAGCCCGGACAGGGCCCACTATAATTCACCCCTCCACTTT.